This paragraph covers one T cell receptor (beta chain) sequence. Its cognate antigen has yet to be identified. No base-level quality is on record; no much larger clone is a single base apart. This sample is part of a study of cytomegalovirus exposure and HLA in healthy donors (dated by TCRdb to between 2016 and 2019). For context, the study as a whole: An earlier analysis of approximately 640 of the donors reported about 250 Gb of sequence data and roughly 100 million unique TCR beta sequences from 150 million to 200 million T cells. HLA typing covered class I and class II loci at four-digit resolution. Donor age, sex, ethnicity and CMV serostatus were collected together with the repertoire data. Genome-wide SNP genotypes for about 65% of the roughly 670 donors were used in a later genetic analysis, which treated that subset as a discovery cohort. The study combined high-throughput TCR immunosequencing, statistical association of individual TCRs with disease status, and machine learning to predict cytomegalovirus infection status. About 300 gigabases of sequencing data and tens of millions of unique TCR sequences were included in an early release covering 550 to 650 HLA-typed donors. To decide whether each TCR beta V gene segment behaved as functional or pseudogenic, an earlier analysis of some 570 of the donors relied on high-throughput TCR beta sequencing. Among the roughly 400 genotyped donors, 81% belonged to the genetic ancestry cluster associated with self-reported Caucasian donors. Besides the first cohort of 550 to 750 subjects, a separate validation cohort made up of 120 different subjects was used. A few DR-DQ haplotypes were handled as single units for association and clustering because linkage in the cohort was strong. Rather than drawing on any new phenotypic data, the later analysis identified candidate immune exposures from TCR beta sequences and the way those sequences occurred across donors. The T cell repertoires of several hundred subjects were profiled by immunosequencing and related to cytomegalovirus serostatus. The study aimed to test whether cataloging public T cell receptors could reveal signatures of past pathogen exposure. On average, roughly 250,000 unique TCR beta nucleotide sequences were sequenced per donor among a few hundred genotyped donors of the cohort, with roughly a sixth of those sequences being non-productive. The number of donors typed differed by locus, with roughly 629-640 for A, B, C, DRB1 and DQB1, around 500 for DQA1, 606 for DPA1, and about 450 for DPB1. All discovery cohort repertoires had been generated using a single sequencing platform. A later analysis re-examined previously published TCR beta repertoires from roughly 650 donors and added high-resolution HLA genotyping to investigate patterns of TCR occurrence. The research as a whole found: Broadly in line with IMGT annotations, most TCR beta V segments showed up in productive rearrangements about 90% or about 30% of the time in an earlier analysis of several hundred of the donors. Because HLA typing was unavailable for some donors at each locus, only the typed subset was used in association tests. An association between a missense DCLRE1C variant and V-gene and J-gene trimming of TCR beta chains was found in a later genetic analysis and replicated in an independent cohort. The study gave a list of roughly 150 TCR beta chains associated with cytomegalovirus. A later analysis found that most CMV-associated TCR beta chains appeared HLA-restricted, with HLA associations seemingly driven largely by CMV exposure. In vitro tests confirmed that a few of the cytomegalovirus-associated TCR beta chains recognize cytomegalovirus antigens. Linkage disequilibrium might explain the correlated functional status among segregating V segments, but an unknown experimental factor could not be excluded. About 17 rarely observed V segments, including chromosome 9 orphons, were excluded from the earlier analysis of almost 600 of the donors because counts were too low. Strong co-occurrence of HLA alleles, especially DR and DQ, made assigning TCR associations to individual alleles difficult. In a later analysis, HLA-associated TCR beta chains showed more clonal expansion and lower generation probabilities than non-associated chains that were equally common. A group of highly shared sequence variants was considered likely to be a technical artifact of the sequencing pipeline. Some IMGT-functional V segments, including TRBV6-2 and TRBV6-3, could not be distinguished by the 87-base-pair reads and were therefore excluded. The presence/absence analyses assumed that sequencing depth was roughly uniform across donors, and that assumption may not be true. In both the original and validation cohorts, the classifier was reported to diagnose cytomegalovirus status with high specificity and sensitivity. A further reported finding was that TCR beta sequences accurately predicted the HLA-A and HLA-B alleles for most subjects in the first cohort. The only immune exposure information available for the cohort was CMV serostatus. Only TCR beta chains were sequenced in this cohort, and the absence of alpha or paired-chain data limited detectable features. A later genetic analysis reported fewer N-insertions in productive TCRs among donors in an Asian-associated ancestry cluster than the roughly 620-donor mean. In a later analysis, TCR association rates were found to vary across HLA loci, with the most associated TCRs seen for DRB1 alleles and the fewest for HLA-C alleles. In a later analysis, around 17,000 TCR beta sequences were associated with specific HLA alleles at a false discovery rate of 0.05. According to the authors, the approach could potentially be generalized to other disease states and immunological phenotypes. According to a later analysis, parvovirus B19, influenza, CMV and Epstein-Barr virus appeared linked to several top co-occurrence clusters. Most TCR sequences were seen in very few donors, while some public TCRs were found in many individuals.

In total, 630 or so healthy bone marrow donors made up the cohort. Cohort members were all nominally healthy when sampled, although unrecorded immune exposures were likely present. The donor tested CMV seronegative and was one of the 352 seronegative cohort members. A peripheral blood sample was collected from each donor, and TCR beta sequencing was performed on peripheral blood mononuclear cells. The Qiagen DNeasy Blood Extraction Kit was used to extract genomic DNA from the blood cell samples. Via the germline V gene, CDR1 is SGHDN and CDR2 FVKESK. V lost 1 base and J lost 4 bases; the stretch between them is 14 bases long. Including cysteine and phenylalanine, the CDR3 has 16 amino acids. Kept here is only the CDR3 DNA, which spans 48 bases and is read in frame from base 1. Preparation of the library involved the immunoSEQ multiplex PCR assay. The multiplex PCR relied on a mix of 60 forward primers for TCR Vbeta segments and 13 reverse primers for TCR Jbeta segments. The CDR3 region of rearranged TCR beta genes was amplified from genomic DNA with a multiplex PCR assay. The Illumina HiSeq System was used to sequence the amplified TCR beta libraries as 87-base-pair reads. The authors' pipeline ran thus. A later analysis tallied roughly 80 million unique TCR beta chains across the 666 repertoires, and around 12 million of those chains were shared by two or more donors. Raw reads were error-corrected and collapsed into unique sequences with a nearest-neighbor algorithm that merged closely related sequences to remove PCR and sequencing errors. Alignment of CDR3 sequences to IMGT reference sequences was used to assign V, D and J gene segments. For a sequence to be retained, a match of at least six nucleotides was required to both a V gene segment and a J gene segment. A rearrangement counted as productive if the CDR3 had no stop codons and remained in frame with V and J, and every other rearrangement counted as non-productive. CDR3 was defined according to IMGT convention as the region running from the second conserved V-encoded cysteine to the conserved J-encoded phenylalanine. Sequences without an unambiguous match to a single V gene segment were excluded from the earlier analysis of about 630 of the donors. An earlier analysis of roughly 590 of the donors called V segments functional above 56.7% productive rearrangements and segregating when the between-donor standard deviation exceeded 5%. A statistical classification framework was built to diagnose cytomegalovirus status from the catalog of TCR beta chain sequences. V and J gene assignment, in a later analysis, came from comparing TCR nucleotide sequences with IMGT/GENE-DB human TR gene sequences. The TCRdist pipeline was used in a later analysis to assign CDR3 sequences and most-parsimonious VDJ recombination scenarios. A later analysis defined each TCR beta chain by its CDR3 amino acid sequence plus V-gene family, and excluded reads lacking a unique V-gene family. A later analysis removed 550 to 700 highly shared, low-generation-probability nucleotide sequences to deal with suspected cross-contamination and a sequencing artifact. A later analysis calculated a clonal expansion index for each public chain from normalized within-repertoire ranks of inferred template counts. Generation probabilities in a later analysis came from a VDJ recombination model fitted to out-of-frame rearrangements, and those results were checked against IGoR. Hypergeometric tests were used in a later analysis to score TCR-TCR, TCR-HLA and TCR-CMV co-occurrence, with a repertoire-size bias correction applied to the TCR pairs. A later analysis estimated false discovery rates by permuting HLA or CMV assignments 20 times. In a later analysis, co-occurring TCRs were grouped using DBSCAN, with TCRdist sequence similarity added in when clustering inside HLA-allele-positive subsets. Repertoires with fewer than 30,000 or more than 120,000 public chains, plus five repertoires with anomalous nucleotide sharing, were excluded from co-occurrence clustering. TCRdb obtained this table from immuneACCESS and retained in-frame rearrangements with V and J assigned. These tables miss some clones; where compared with another copy, unresolved V genes account for less than half of the shortfall, and the remainder is unexplained. The V and J calls and clone size are taken from that table; D and trimming were inferred from the DNA. Present in this sample are fewer than 200,000 clones, approximately 81% of which were seen just once. Of the sample, around 2.4% is held by the ten largest clones.

This clonotype was obtained from a female donor in good health and CMV-seronegative. Sequences were obtained from PBMCs. The chain joins TRBV14 to TRBJ2-4; a tentative D match to TRBD1 spans 6 bases. The DNA reads TGTGCCAGCAGCCAAGGGGGCGACAGGATGAAAAACATTCAGTACTTC. Its translation is CASSQGGDRMKNIQYF.